A selection of T cell receptor beta chains follows, all from one sample in a study of shared clonotypes between healthy human individuals. TCRdb's copy holds only in-frame clones and misses some; the assay was immunoSEQ multiplex PCR. The repertoire holds more than 2,000,000 clones, 90% to 95% seen once, with more than 0.12% in the top ten. The sample comprised naive CD4+ T cells sorted from blood. The receptors come from a man aged 18 to 29 in good health. CDR3s include the opening cysteine and the closing phenylalanine or tryptophan. Each record gives: V gene, D gene, J gene, clone size, CDR3 DNA, CDR3 protein. A D gene is named only where the DNA matches it firmly. Size is omitted from some rows. Given values are once, few, many or a class for expanded clones.

TRBV7-2	-	TRBJ1-2	-	TGTGCCAGCAGCTTAGAAAGCCATGCTAACTATGGCTACACCTTC	CASSLESHANYGYTF
TRBV29-1	-	TRBJ2-7	-	TGCAGCGTGATTGACAGTTCCCTCTCCTACGAGCAGTACTTC	CSVIDSSLSYEQYF
TRBV5-4	-	TRBJ2-3	-	TGTGCCAGCAGCCTCCTCGTCTTGGGGGAGGCAGATACGCAGTATTTT	CASSLLVLGEADTQYF
TRBV5-6	-	TRBJ1-4	-	TGTGCCAGCAGCTTGGTGTGGGGAAGTACGGGTGAAAAACTGTTTTTT	CASSLVWGSTGEKLFF
TRBV5-6	-	TRBJ1-2	-	TGTGCCAGCAGCTTTTCCGGGGTTTACTATGGCTACACCTTC	CASSFSGVYYGYTF
TRBV19	-	TRBJ2-6	-	TGTGCCAGTAGTTCCGGGCCTTGGGCCGTTTCTGGGGCCAACGTCCTGACTTTC	CASSSGPWAVSGANVLTF
TRBV29-1	-	TRBJ2-7	-	TGCAGCGTTGAGGGGGGCGGGGAGCAGTACTTC	CSVEGGGEQYF
TRBV6-5	TRBD1	TRBJ2-7	-	TGTGCCAGCAGTCGATCGACAGGGGTCGAGCAGTACTTC	CASSRSTGVEQYF
TRBV5-4	-	TRBJ1-1	-	TGTGCCAGCAGCTTGGACACTAACACTGAAGCTTTCTTT	CASSLDTNTEAFF
TRBV27	-	TRBJ2-6	-	TGTGCCAGCAGTTTAATGGGCGGGTCTGGGGCCAACGTCCTGACTTTC	CASSLMGGSGANVLTF
TRBV11-3	-	TRBJ2-1	-	TGTGCCAGCAGCTTAGATGGCGGGGCGCGGGATGAGCAGTTCTTC	CASSLDGGARDEQFF
TRBV7-2	-	TRBJ2-5	-	TGTGCCAGCAGCTTAGCGCCGCGGGTGTGGGAGACCCAGTACTTC	CASSLAPRVWETQYF
TRBV4-1	-	TRBJ2-7	once	TGCGCCAGCAGCCAAGATCGAGGGGGCTACGAGCAGTACTTC	CASSQDRGGYEQYF
TRBV7-9	-	TRBJ1-4	-	TGTGCCAGCAGCATAATCGGTGAAAAACTGTTTTTT	CASSIIGEKLFF
TRBV6-1	-	TRBJ2-1	-	TGTGCCAGCTTGAGAGAGCGGAGCTCCTACAATGAGCAGTTCTTC	CASLRERSSYNEQFF
TRBV25-1	TRBD1	TRBJ1-6	-	TGTGCCAGCAGTGATGCGGACAGGGGCCGCAGGACACCCCTCCACTTT	CASSDADRGRRTPLHF
TRBV18	-	TRBJ1-2	-	TGTGCCAGCTCACCAGCCTACGGGGAGGGCTATGGCTACACCTTC	CASSPAYGEGYGYTF
TRBV27	-	TRBJ1-6	-	TGTGCCAGCCAGTCCGTCCTAAGGCCCTATAATTCACCCCTCCACTTT	CASQSVLRPYNSPLHF
TRBV5-4	-	TRBJ1-1	-	TGTGCCAGCAGCTTGGGTGCCACTAACACTGAAGCTTTCTTT	CASSLGATNTEAFF